This T cell receptor beta chain was observed in a study of blood T cell repertoires in COVID-19. Study in general: Specimens from acute and convalescent COVID-19 originated in the United States, Italy and Spain.

Measured with immunoSEQ multiplex PCR; TCRdb has only the in-frame clones, and not every one. The sample yields approximately 150,000 clones, approximately 82% seen once. Looked up from germline, CDR1 is SGHAT and CDR2 is FQNNGV. CDR3 size: 16 residues. Deletions cut 5 bases from V and 0 bases from J, with 13 bases between. The V gene is TRBV11-2, the J gene TRBJ2-2; D might be TRBD1 (6 bases). Material for sequencing was peripheral blood. The sequence was collected from a human donor with acute or convalescent COVID-19. The donor label of this sample is uncertain. CDR3 in amino acids: CASSERQDSNTGELFF. CDR3 bases: TGTGCCAGCAGCGAACGACAGGACTCGAACACCGGGGAGCTGTTTTTT.